The rows below give T cell receptor beta chains drawn from one sample of a study of blood T cell repertoires in COVID-19. Profiling relied on immunoSEQ multiplex PCR, and the TCRdb table lists in-frame clones only, not all of them. The table records approximately 75,000 clones, 75% to 90% of them present only once. Sequencing was done on a sample of peripheral blood. These receptors all come from a man aged 80 or over with acute or convalescent COVID-19. Each CDR3 is given with its conserved first and last residue. A D gene is named only where the DNA matches it firmly. Clone size is not always given. Where it is, it says once, few, many or a class for expanded clones.

d_gene	v_gene	abundance	j_gene	CDR3aa	CDR3nt
.	TRBV30	.	TRBJ2-5	CAFTRSPRGETQYF	TGTGCCTTCACAAGGTCCCCCAGGGGAGAGACCCAGTACTTC
TRBD1	TRBV19	.	TRBJ2-7	CASSRRQGAVEQYF	TGTGCCAGTAGTAGGAGACAGGGGGCTGTCGAGCAGTACTTC
TRBD2	TRBV19	.	TRBJ2-7	CASSIARLAGEPPYEQYF	TGTGCCAGTAGTATCGCAAGACTAGCGGGAGAACCTCCCTACGAGCAGTACTTC
TRBD1	TRBV3-1/TRBV3-2	.	TRBJ2-5	CASLRQGQETQYF	TGTGCCAGCCTTAGACAGGGGCAAGAGACCCAGTACTTC
.	TRBV5-4	.	TRBJ2-2	CATERVKNTGELFF	TGTGCCACCGAGAGAGTGAAGAACACCGGGGAGCTGTTTTTT
TRBD2	TRBV18	.	TRBJ2-3	CASSPGLGGTTDTQYF	TGTGCCAGCTCACCCGGACTAGGAGGTACCACAGATACGCAGTATTTT
.	TRBV7-8	.	TRBJ2-7	CASSPRGTLHEQYF	TGTGCCAGCAGCCCCCGGGGGACCCTCCACGAGCAGTACTTC
TRBD2	TRBV7-2	.	TRBJ2-7	CASRLAGGQEQYF	TGTGCCAGCAGACTCGCGGGGGGGCAAGAGCAGTACTTC
TRBD1	TRBV11-2	medium-sized	TRBJ2-7	CASSSGQVGEQYF	TGTGCCAGCAGCTCAGGACAGGTCGGCGAGCAGTACTTC
.	TRBV4-3	many	TRBJ1-1	CASSREGATEAFF	TGCGCCAGCAGCCGAGAAGGGGCCACTGAAGCTTTCTTT
.	TRBV5-1	.	TRBJ2-1	CASSPGTAGSSYNEQFF	TGCGCCAGCAGCCCCGGCACGGCGGGTAGCTCCTACAATGAGCAGTTCTTC
TRBD2	TRBV6-5	.	TRBJ2-1	CASTAGAMNEQFF	TGTGCCAGCACTGCGGGAGCCATGAATGAGCAGTTCTTC
.	TRBV18	.	TRBJ2-5	CASSPSRGRQETQYF	TGTGCCAGCTCACCTAGCAGGGGGAGGCAAGAGACCCAGTACTTC
.	TRBV9	.	TRBJ2-2	CASSVVPQNTGELFF	TGTGCCAGCAGCGTAGTTCCACAGAACACCGGGGAGCTGTTTTTT
TRBD1	TRBV19	.	TRBJ2-1	CASTFGTVPNNEQFF	TGTGCCAGTACCTTTGGGACAGTGCCCAACAATGAGCAGTTCTTC
TRBD1	TRBV6-5	.	TRBJ1-5	CASSSRTGVQPQHF	TGTGCCAGCAGTTCCCGGACAGGGGTTCAGCCCCAGCATTTT
TRBD2	TRBV7-2	.	TRBJ2-7	CASSGEGGTYEQYF	TGTGCCAGCAGCGGGGAGGGCGGGACCTACGAGCAGTACTTC
TRBD1	TRBV4-3	.	TRBJ2-1	CASSQSYGTARYNEQFF	TGCGCCAGCAGCCAATCATACGGGACAGCGAGATACAATGAGCAGTTCTTC
.	TRBV6-1	.	TRBJ2-7	CASSEGGYEQYF	TGTGCCAGCAGTGAAGGCGGCTACGAGCAGTACTTC
TRBD2	TRBV19	.	TRBJ2-1	CASSMGGTSSRGHNEQFF	TGTGCCAGTAGTATGGGGGGGACTAGCTCTAGGGGACACAATGAGCAGTTCTTC
.	TRBV28	.	TRBJ1-4	CASRAPTGPTNEKLFF	TGTGCCAGCAGGGCCCCCACAGGGCCGACTAATGAAAAACTGTTTTTT
TRBD1	TRBV10-3	.	TRBJ2-1	CAISGTGGSYNEQFF	TGTGCCATCAGTGGGACAGGGGGCTCCTACAATGAGCAGTTCTTC
TRBD1	TRBV19	.	TRBJ1-5	CASSTDRAPQPQHF	TGTGCCAGTAGTACCGACAGGGCTCCTCAGCCCCAGCATTTT
.	TRBV5-1	.	TRBJ2-7	CASSLNPGQSYEQYF	TGCGCCAGCAGCTTGAATCCGGGACAATCCTACGAGCAGTACTTC
TRBD1	TRBV19	.	TRBJ1-1	CASSRGQGLGDTEAFF	TGTGCCAGTAGTAGGGGACAGGGGCTGGGGGACACTGAAGCTTTCTTT
TRBD1	TRBV6-5	few	TRBJ1-5	CASRITGDRQPQHF	TGTGCCAGCAGAATCACAGGGGACCGACAGCCCCAGCATTTT
TRBD2	TRBV7-2	.	TRBJ2-1	CASSLGGRIGNEQFF	TGTGCCAGCAGCTTAGGCGGGAGAATCGGCAATGAGCAGTTCTTC
.	TRBV5-6	few	TRBJ1-5	CASNRGLERNQPQHF	TGTGCCAGCAATCGAGGACTCGAGCGCAATCAGCCCCAGCATTTT
TRBD1	TRBV7-9	medium-sized	TRBJ2-2	CASSLGTGGASGELFF	TGTGCCAGCAGCTTAGGGACAGGGGGCGCATCCGGGGAGCTGTTTTTT
.	TRBV11-1	once	TRBJ1-5	CASSLGRSGPQHF	TGTGCCAGCAGCTTGGGGCGATCAGGACCCCAGCATTTT
TRBD1	TRBV5-5	.	TRBJ2-7	CASSSGQGNQQKLYEQYF	TGTGCCAGCAGCTCGGGACAGGGGAATCAGCAAAAGCTTTACGAGCAGTACTTC
.	TRBV10-3	few	TRBJ1-1	CAIRTGGGTEAFF	TGTGCCATCAGGACAGGCGGGGGCACTGAAGCTTTCTTT
.	TRBV7-2	.	TRBJ2-5	CASSSAPQRVGETQYF	TGTGCCAGCAGCTCCGCACCCCAGCGGGTGGGGGAGACCCAGTACTTC
.	TRBV19	once	TRBJ2-3	CASSMEVRTDTQYF	TGTGCCAGTAGTATGGAGGTGCGCACAGATACGCAGTATTTT
.	TRBV5-1	.	TRBJ1-5	CASSLYGSNQPQHF	TGCGCCAGCAGCTTGTACGGGAGCAATCAGCCCCAGCATTTT
TRBD1	TRBV7-2	.	TRBJ1-2	CASSLASGTGDLSTF	TGTGCCAGCAGCTTAGCGTCTGGGACAGGGGACTTATCAACCTTC
TRBD2	TRBV6-5	.	TRBJ2-3	CTSGGRGDTQYF	TGTACTAGCGGGGGCCGAGGAGATACGCAGTATTTT
.	TRBV7-2	.	TRBJ2-5	CASSLRREETQYF	TGTGCCAGCAGTCTCCGTCGGGAAGAGACCCAGTACTTC
.	TRBV7-6	.	TRBJ1-2	CASSLASAAGYGYTF	TGTGCCAGCAGCTTAGCGAGTGCGGCGGGCTATGGCTACACCTTC
.	TRBV7-2	.	TRBJ1-2	CASSSTLGLSYGYTF	TGTGCCAGCAGCTCTACCTTAGGACTGAGCTATGGCTACACCTTC
TRBD2	TRBV7-2	few	TRBJ2-7	CASSLDYGTSGFYEQYF	TGTGCCAGCAGCTTAGACTACGGGACTAGCGGGTTCTACGAGCAGTACTTC
.	TRBV19	.	TRBJ2-3	CASSNTPGRGTDTQYF	TGTGCCAGTAGTAATACCCCGGGAAGGGGCACAGATACGCAGTATTTT
TRBD1	TRBV2	.	TRBJ2-5	CASSLIRQGGETQYF	TGTGCCAGCAGTCTCATTCGACAGGGTGGGGAGACCCAGTACTTC